This entry lists 27 T cell receptor beta chains sequenced from one sample in a study of cytomegalovirus exposure and HLA in healthy donors. The PCR was carried out with 60 Vbeta primers and 13 Jbeta primers. TCRdb's table, derived via immunoSEQ multiplex PCR, lists solely in-frame clones and lacks some. The sample holds 95,000 to 150,000 clones; less than 90% are singletons and the top ten take around 0.24%. Sequences were obtained from PBMCs. These receptors all stem from a man in his fifties or sixties in good health and CMV-seronegative.

The chain joins TRBV7-7 to TRBJ2-5; 13 nucleotides match TRBD2. There are 15 residues in the CDR3. Germline lookup yields CDR1 SSHAT and CDR2 FNYEAQ (reference sequence). The V segment lost 6 bases and the J segment 4 bases; nucleotides outside the gene matches: 5. Here the CDR3 DNA reads TGTGCCAGCAGTCTGGGACTAGCGGGATCAGAGACCCAGTACTTC. The encoded protein is CASSLGLAGSETQYF. The whole variable domain, remainder taken from reference TRBV7-7 and TRBJ2-5, is GAGVSQSPRYKVTKRGQDVTLRCDPISSHATLYWYQQALGQGPEFLTYFNYEAQPDKSGLPSDRFSAERPEGSISTLTIQRTEQRDSAMYRCASSLGLAGSETQYFGPGTRLLVL.

The table lists this clone with a few counts. The V and J genes are TRBV7-2 and TRBJ2-3; 8 bases fit TRBD2. Germline assignment: CDR1 SGHTA and CDR2 FQGNSA. The CDR3 length is 14 residues. J was trimmed by 6 bases and V by 5 bases; bases with no gene match: 7. CDR3 protein: CASSPAGGWDTQYF. The CDR3 DNA sequence: TGTGCCAGCAGCCCCGCGGGGGGTTGGGATACGCAGTATTTT.

The chain employs TRBV27 and TRBJ1-5, with TRBD1 as a possible D gene (5 bases). With 2 bases removed from V and 4 bases from J, the gap between germline ends came to 6 bases. The CDR3 consists of 13 residues. In germline, CDR1 is MNHEY, CDR2 SMNVEV (reference sequence). DNA of the CDR3: TGTGCCAGCAGTTTAAAGGGGAATCAGCCCCAGCATTTT. Its protein product is CASSLKGNQPQHF.

The chain links TRBV18 to TRBJ2-7; no clear D gene. CDR3 length: 13 amino acids. Germline assignment: CDR1 KGHSH and CDR2 LQKENI. The V gene lost 1 base and the J gene lost 6 bases, with 10 bases spanning the gap. CDR3 bases: TGTGCCAGCTCACCACTGGGCCAAGGCGAGCAGTACTTC. Translated: CASSPLGQGEQYF.

Comment on this clone: This is likely a read error, given that the CDR3 carries no conserved phenylalanine or tryptophan at its end. The V call is TRBV30, the J call TRBJ2-2; D may be TRBD2 (6 bases). Trimming left V 4 bases short and J 5 bases short, with 11 bases between. Per germline, CDR1 GTSNPN and CDR2 SVGIG (reference sequence). The CDR3 has 13 amino acids. The CDR3: CAWTGVATGELFL. Here the CDR3 DNA reads TGTGCCTGGACGGGGGTAGCGACCGGGGAGCTGTTTCTT.

V usage is TRBV28 and J usage is TRBJ2-7; D possibly corresponds to TRBD2 (5 bases). V shed 2 bases and J shed 3 bases, with 14 bases lying between them. Germline CDR1 MDHEN, CDR2 SYDVKM. This CDR3 spans 15 amino acids. CDR3 region: CASSLEGRFGYEQYF. DNA of the CDR3: TGTGCCAGCAGTTTAGAGGGAAGGTTTGGCTACGAGCAGTACTTC. Filled out from reference TRBV28 and TRBJ2-7, the complete variable domain reads DVKVTQSSRYLVKRTGEKVFLECVQDMDHENMFWYRQDPGLGLRLIYFSYDVKMKEKGDIPEGYSVSREKKERFSLILESASTNQTSMYLCASSLEGRFGYEQYFGPGTRLTVT.

This clone appeared a single time. V gene TRBV28 combines with J gene TRBJ1-2; TRBD1 agrees at 9 bases. Germline loops: CDR1 MDHEN, CDR2 SYDVKM. The CDR3 runs 17 residues. Germline trimming cut 7 bases from V and 3 bases from J; bases unmatched to any gene: 15. The CDR3 loop reads CASKHFVRDREDYGYTF. In DNA form, the CDR3 reads TGTGCCAGCAAGCACTTCGTCCGGGACAGGGAGGACTATGGCTACACCTTC.

This clone was recorded only once. Other DNA sequences in the sample encode the same CDR3. The chain combines TRBV7-9 with TRBJ2-5, with D maybe TRBD2 (5 bases). CDR1 SEHNR and CDR2 FQNEAQ come from the germline V gene (reference sequence). Trimming removed 5 bases from V and 4 bases from J, with 14 bases in between. The CDR3 contains 14 residues. The CDR3 region is CASSPRRAAETQYF. The CDR3 coding sequence is TGTGCCAGCAGCCCCCGGAGAGCGGCAGAGACCCAGTACTTC.

The chain links TRBV4-1 to TRBJ1-2, with TRBD1 matching over 11 bases. Looked up from germline, CDR1 is MGHRA and CDR2 is YSYEKL. With 4 bases clipped from V and 7 bases from J, the junction kept 11 bases outside the gene matches. The CDR3 contains 16 residues. The chain's CDR3 is CASSRGQGAWGVGYTF. DNA for the CDR3: TGCGCCAGCAGCCGAGGACAGGGGGCCTGGGGCGTTGGCTACACCTTC.

V gene TRBV7-2 combines with J gene TRBJ2-1; weak D call: TRBD2 (6 bases). CDR3 size: 14 residues. The V end was cut by 4 bases, the J end by 9 bases, with 16 bases between. CDR1 is SGHTA and CDR2 is FQGNSA in the germline V gene. CDR3 sequence (DNA): TGTGCCAGCAGCTCCCTCGACTTCGGGGGTGAGCAGTTCTTC. Amino acids: CASSSLDFGGEQFF.

The J gene is TRBJ2-7, the V gene TRBV7-9; TRBD1 might be the D (6 bases). Germline-derived CDR1 and CDR2 are SEHNR and FQNEAQ (reference sequence). The CDR3 has 17 amino acids. Trimming removed 1 base from V and 6 bases from J, with 22 bases in between. CDR3 residues: CASSLDRVGRGPCEQYF. CDR3 coding DNA: TGTGCCAGCAGCTTAGACCGGGTTGGCAGGGGCCCCTGCGAGCAGTACTTC. Supplemented by reference TRBV7-9 and TRBJ2-7, the full variable domain reads DTGVSQNPRHKITKRGQNVTFRCDPISEHNRLYWYRQTLGQGPEFLTYFQNEAQLEKSRLLSDRFSAERPKGSFSTLEIQRTEQGDSAMYLCASSLDRVGRGPCEQYFGPGTRLTVT.

This clone was seen a few times. The rearrangement uses TRBV7-9 and TRBJ2-2; D is undetermined. This CDR3 region has 12 residues. Germline V gives CDR1 SEHNR, CDR2 FQNEAQ (reference sequence). V was cut by 5 bases and J by 2 bases, with 3 bases left in between. The CDR3 loop reads CASSPNTGELFF. In nucleotides, the CDR3 is TGTGCCAGCAGCCCAAACACCGGGGAGCTGTTTTTT.

V gene TRBV6-1 combines with J gene TRBJ2-7, with a weak D call TRBD1 (6 bases). V was shortened by 6 bases and J by 7 bases, with 19 bases between the two germline ends. Germline V CDR1 and CDR2: MNHNS, SASEGT. This CDR3 has 14 residues. The CDR3 sequence: CASSPGTSPGEQYF. The CDR3 bases are TGTGCCAGCAGCCCTGGGACATCGCCGGGGGAGCAGTACTTC.

This clone has just one count. The chain employs TRBV9 and TRBJ2-3, with D maybe TRBD2 (6 bases). The CDR3 contains 16 residues. CDR1 and CDR2 from the germline V gene are SGDLS and YYNGEE. Trimming removed 0 bases at V and 5 bases at J, with 16 bases between. CDR3 nucleotides: TGTGCCAGCAGCGTAGCTAGTCGACTAGTGGGAGATACGCAGTATTTT. Translated, it gives CASSVASRLVGDTQYF.

The chain links TRBV11-2 to TRBJ2-5; D uncertain. CDR1 SGHAT and CDR2 FQNNGV come from the germline V gene. The CDR3 length is 14 residues. Trimming removed 3 bases from V and 2 bases from J, with 10 bases in between. The CDR3 sequence is CASSFGSRQETQYF. The CDR3 DNA is TGTGCCAGCAGCTTCGGTAGCCGACAAGAGACCCAGTACTTC.

V usage is TRBV5-4 and J usage is TRBJ2-5; TRBD2 matches at 7 bases. The length of the CDR3 is 13 residues. From germline, CDR1 is SGHNT and CDR2 YYREEE (reference sequence). V shed 4 bases and J 9 bases; nucleotides not matched to a gene: 9. In DNA form, the CDR3 reads TGTGCCAGCAGCAGGGGAGGGCTGGAGTCCCAGTACTTC. Its translation is CASSRGGLESQYF.

The chain links TRBV19 to TRBJ2-2; the match to TRBD2 covers 8 bases. Germline V lookup: CDR1 LNHDA, CDR2 SQIVND (reference sequence). This CDR3 spans 13 amino acids. V was clipped by 6 bases and J by 5 bases; unmatched bases: 2. CDR3 in DNA: TGTGCCAGTAGACGACTAGCGACCGGGGAGCTGTTTTTT. It codes for CASRRLATGELFF.

The V call is TRBV13, the J call TRBJ1-1, with D possibly being TRBD1 (5 bases). Germline V gene lookup returns CDR1 PRHDT and CDR2 FYEKMQ (reference sequence). CDR3 length: 13 amino acids. V lost 6 bases to trimming and J lost 5 bases, with 13 bases between them. The CDR3 region has the DNA TGTGCCAGCAGTCACCGGGAGGGGACTGAAGCTTTCTTT. Residues: CASSHREGTEAFF.

This chain uses TRBV28 with TRBJ1-5; tentative D call: TRBD1 (6 bases). Trimming removed 2 bases from V and 4 bases from J, with 12 bases in between. Germline-derived CDR1 and CDR2 are MDHEN and SYDVKM. The CDR3 is made up of 15 amino acids. CDR3 amino acids: CASSLGGARNQPQHF. The CDR3 coding sequence is TGTGCCAGCAGTTTAGGGGGCGCGAGGAATCAGCCCCAGCATTTT.

The chain combines TRBV7-8 with TRBJ1-4; D not resolved. V lost 4 bases, J lost 11 bases, and 11 bases lay in between. The germline gives CDR1 SGHVS, CDR2 FQNEAQ. There are 12 residues in the CDR3. CDR3 sequence reads: CASSSQWEKLFF. The DNA of the CDR3 is TGTGCCAGCAGCTCTCAGTGGGAGAAACTGTTTTTT. Supplemented by reference TRBV7-8 and TRBJ1-4, the full variable domain reads GAGVSQSPRYKVAKRGQDVALRCDPISGHVSLFWYQQALGQGPEFLTYFQNEAQLDKSGLPSDRFFAERPEGSVSTLKIQRTQQEDSAVYLCASSSQWEKLFFGSGTQLSVL.

This clone was picked up a small number of times. Different DNA sequences within this sample yield the same CDR3. The chain carries TRBV6-1 and TRBJ2-7, with a possible D match to TRBD1 (7 bases). Germline V gives CDR1 MNHNS, CDR2 SASEGT. The germline V and J ends were trimmed by 4 bases and 7 bases, with 14 bases remaining between them. The CDR3 runs 13 residues. The CDR3 protein is CASSVDRAGEQYF. The CDR3, as DNA: TGTGCCAGCAGTGTCGACAGGGCGGGGGAGCAGTACTTC.

This clone was recorded a few times. The CDR3 sequence is CASSSGGGFTDTQYF. In DNA form, the CDR3 reads TGTGCCAGCAGTTCTGGCGGGGGTTTCACAGATACGCAGTATTTT. The chain joins TRBV6-5 to TRBJ2-3, with 7 bases fitting TRBD2. Germline lookup yields CDR1 MNHEY and CDR2 SVGAGI. Unmatched junction bases numbered 6, after V lost 4 bases and J lost 2 bases. The CDR3 has 15 amino acids.

The rearrangement joins TRBV28 to TRBJ1-4; weak D call: TRBD1 (5 bases). The V gene's germline CDR1 is MDHEN and CDR2 SYDVKM. CDR3 length: 16 amino acids. The V end lost 7 bases, the J end lost 10 bases, and 25 bases lay between the germline ends. The CDR3 here is CASNTRRGSQEGKLFF. For the CDR3, the DNA is TGTGCCAGCAACACCAGAAGGGGTTCTCAAGAAGGAAAACTGTTTTTT.

The chain carries TRBV6-5 and TRBJ1-1, with D possibly being TRBD1 (6 bases). V was cut by 6 bases and J by 6 bases, with 11 bases left in between. The CDR3 runs to 12 residues. The germline gives CDR1 MNHEY, CDR2 SVGAGI. The CDR3 region has the DNA TGTGCCAGCAGCACAGGGTCCGCTGAAGCTTTCTTT. Its protein product is CASSTGSAEAFF.

This clone was seen only once. This chain uses TRBV6-5 with TRBJ1-1; D is possibly TRBD1 (6 bases). Germline CDR1 and CDR2: MNHEY and SVGAGI. V shed 0 bases and J shed 1 base, with 9 bases lying between them. CDR3 size: 15 residues. The CDR3 is CASSYSRDTNTEAFF. The CDR3 DNA follows: TGTGCCAGCAGTTACTCCCGGGACACGAACACTGAAGCTTTCTTT.

A single count supports this clone. The V gene is TRBV27, the J gene TRBJ2-7; 8 nucleotides match TRBD1. CDR3 size: 15 residues. CDR1 is MNHEY and CDR2 is SMNVEV in the germline V gene (reference sequence). J gave up 0 bases and V 3 bases, and 4 bases lay outside the gene matches. CDR3 loop: CASSFWTGLSYEQYF. CDR3 in DNA: TGTGCCAGCAGTTTCTGGACAGGGCTCTCCTACGAGCAGTACTTC.

This chain joins TRBV18 and TRBJ2-5; 14 nucleotides agree with TRBD2. The germline V gene has CDR1 KGHSH and CDR2 LQKENI. J lost 5 bases, V lost 3 bases, and 5 bases had no gene match. This CDR3 has 16 amino acids. CDR3 in amino acids: CASSPPGLAGDETQYF. CDR3 DNA: TGTGCCAGCTCACCTCCGGGACTAGCGGGAGATGAGACCCAGTACTTC.